This T cell receptor (beta chain) stems from a study of blood T cell repertoires in COVID-19. V shed 8 bases and J shed 1 base, with 13 bases lying between them. CDR1 and CDR2 from the germline V gene are SNHLY and FYNNEI. The CDR3 length is 14 residues. In the authors' methods: It was from reference gene primer amplification that nucleated cell counts were estimated. Profiled with immunoSEQ multiplex PCR; TCRdb holds only in-frame clones, not every one. V and J calls plus clone size are reproduced from that table; the DNA served to infer D and trimming. The sample includes a few hundred thousand clones, roughly 90% of them seen just once.

The J gene is TRBJ2-3, the V gene TRBV2; D not certain. The sample was peripheral blood. This TCR was sampled from a man between 40 and 49 years old with acute or convalescent COVID-19. CDR3 protein: CASPSPGGTDTQYF. Here the CDR3 DNA reads TGTGCCAGCCCCTCGCCGGGTGGCACAGATACGCAGTATTTT.